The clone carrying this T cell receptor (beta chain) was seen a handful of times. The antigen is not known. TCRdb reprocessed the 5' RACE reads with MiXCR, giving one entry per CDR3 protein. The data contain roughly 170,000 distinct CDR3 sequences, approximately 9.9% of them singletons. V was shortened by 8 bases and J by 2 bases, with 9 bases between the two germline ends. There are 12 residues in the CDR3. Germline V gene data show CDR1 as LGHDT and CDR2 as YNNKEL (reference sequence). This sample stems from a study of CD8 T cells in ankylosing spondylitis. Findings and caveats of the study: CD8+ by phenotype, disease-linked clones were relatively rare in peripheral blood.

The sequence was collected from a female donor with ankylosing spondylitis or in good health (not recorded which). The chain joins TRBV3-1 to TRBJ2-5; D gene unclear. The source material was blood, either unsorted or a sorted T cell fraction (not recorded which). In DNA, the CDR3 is TGTGCCAGCGAGAATTGGCAAGAGACCCAGTACTTC. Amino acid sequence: CASENWQETQYF.